The 11 T cell receptor beta chains in this list originate from one sample, sequenced in a study of shared clonotypes between healthy human individuals. Positively selected for CCR7, the CD45RO-negative cells used as naive CD8 cells excluded terminally differentiated effector memory CD45RA+ cells. Assay used: immunoSEQ multiplex PCR; TCRdb lists only in-frame clones, some missing. Of about 800,000 clones listed, 96% were seen once; the top ten hold less than 0.3%. The sequencing sample was made of naive CD8+ T cells sorted from blood. These receptors all come from a young man in good health.

Of note for this clone: One end of the junction is discordant with germline, which a read error may explain. This chain joins TRBV6-5 and TRBJ2-1; a possible D gene is TRBD2 (6 bases). CDR3 length: 15 amino acids. Germline V gene lookup returns CDR1 MNHEY and CDR2 SVGAGI. This CDR3 is CASRPIRDSNNEQFF. Written as DNA, the CDR3 is TGTGCCAGCAGACCTATCCGGGACTCCAACAATGAGCAGTTCTTC.

This clone has a single count. The chain employs TRBV13 and TRBJ2-3; no definite D call. Germline V CDR1 and CDR2: PRHDT, FYEKMQ (reference sequence). CDR3 length equals 13 residues. The V end was cut by 5 bases, the J end by 6 bases, with 12 bases between. The CDR3 reads CASSAPGVDTQYF. DNA of the CDR3: TGTGCCAGCAGCGCGCCTGGGGTGGATACGCAGTATTTT.

The J gene is TRBJ2-7, the V gene TRBV7-9; D not certain. The V gene's germline CDR1 is SEHNR and CDR2 FQNEAQ (reference sequence). This CDR3 is 13 amino acids long. The V end lost 5 bases, the J end lost 7 bases, and 15 bases lay between the germline ends. The chain's CDR3 is CASSHPEFREQYF. CDR3 bases: TGTGCCAGCAGCCACCCCGAATTTCGTGAGCAGTACTTC.

This rearrangement joins TRBV9 to TRBJ2-5; a possible D gene is TRBD2 (5 bases). Trimming shortened V by 0 bases and J by 4 bases, and 10 bases separated the two germline ends. The CDR3 runs 14 residues. Looked up from germline, CDR1 is SGDLS and CDR2 is YYNGEE. The CDR3, as DNA: TGTGCCAGCAGCGTAGGTAGCGTAAGAGAGACCCAGTACTTC. Its translation is CASSVGSVRETQYF.

The chain carries TRBV15 and TRBJ2-5, with D perhaps matching TRBD1 or TRBD2 (6 bases each). CDR1 and CDR2 (germline): LNHNV, YYDKDF (reference sequence). The V end lost 5 bases, the J end lost 1 base, and 26 bases lay between the germline ends. CDR3 length equals 19 residues. The CDR3 DNA sequence: TGTGCCACCAGCCGTAACATACCGGGGGCAGGGGTCCCCCAAGAGACCCAGTACTTC. Its translation: CATSRNIPGAGVPQETQYF. Complete variable domain (other parts from reference TRBV15 and TRBJ2-5): DAMVIQNPRYQVTQFGKPVTLSCSQTLNHNVMYWYQQKSSQAPKLLFHYYDKDFNNEADTPDNFQSRRPNTSFCFLDIRSPGLGDTAMYLCATSRNIPGAGVPQETQYFGPGTRLLVL.

This chain joins TRBV15 and TRBJ1-1; 9 bases match TRBD1. V was pared by 1 base and J by 5 bases, with 8 bases of the junction left unmatched. Germline CDR1 and CDR2: LNHNV and YYDKDF (reference sequence). The CDR3 has 16 amino acids. The CDR3 region is CATSRAKDRGCTEAFF. For the CDR3, the DNA is TGTGCCACCAGCAGAGCTAAAGACAGGGGGTGTACTGAAGCTTTCTTT.

The chain combines TRBV5-4 with TRBJ1-2; 8 nucleotides align to TRBD1. Germline V gene data show CDR1 as SGHNT and CDR2 as YYREEE (reference sequence). V was pared by 3 bases and J by 4 bases, with 14 bases of the junction left unmatched. The CDR3 loop spans 17 amino acids. The CDR3 is CASSSPGDRIIPYGYTF. In DNA, the CDR3 is TGTGCCAGCAGCTCTCCTGGGGACAGGATCATTCCCTATGGCTACACCTTC.

The chain carries TRBV6-1 and TRBJ2-7; tentative D call: TRBD2 (5 bases). CDR1 is MNHNS and CDR2 is SASEGT in the germline V gene. The CDR3 totals 15 residues. Trimming shortened V by 9 bases and J by 0 bases, and 18 bases separated the two germline ends. The CDR3 nucleotides read TGTGCCAGTCCCACGGAACCTGCGGGCTCCTACGAGCAGTACTTC. Its protein is CASPTEPAGSYEQYF.

CDR3 in DNA: TGCAGCGTTGATGGGTTTGGTGGTACCAGCTCCTACAATGAGCAGTTCTTC. Translating gives CSVDGFGGTSSYNEQFF. The chain employs TRBV29-1 and TRBJ2-1; D remains ambiguous. This CDR3 is built from 17 residues. Germline CDR1 is SQVTM and CDR2 is ANQGSEA. V gave up 3 bases and J gave up 0 bases, with 18 bases separating them.

The chain recombines TRBV6-5 with TRBJ2-7; no clear D. From germline, CDR1 is MNHEY and CDR2 SVGAGI. V was cut by 0 bases and J by 4 bases, with 7 bases left in between. The CDR3 runs to 13 residues. Here the CDR3 DNA reads TGTGCCAGCAGTTACTCGCTGAAGTACGAGCAGTACTTC. Amino acid sequence: CASSYSLKYEQYF.

This rearrangement joins TRBV5-1 to TRBJ2-7; 9 positions match TRBD2. This CDR3 region has 15 residues. V was pared by 3 bases and J by 2 bases, with 6 bases of the junction left unmatched. Germline V CDR1 and CDR2: SGHRS, YFSETQ. In DNA form, the CDR3 reads TGCGCCAGCAGCTCCGTAGCTAGCGGGACCTACGAGCAGTACTTC. This codes for CASSSVASGTYEQYF.